The 28 T cell receptor beta chains given below trace back to one sample, sequenced in a study of blood T cell repertoires in COVID-19. The assay was immunoSEQ multiplex PCR, and TCRdb's table has in-frame clones only and misses some. The data show around 300,000 clones, with about 87% seen just once and about 4.7% held by the top ten. The sample comprised PBMCs or T cells enriched from blood (not recorded which). The receptors were gathered from a young man who had recovered from COVID-19.

This chain links TRBV24-1 with TRBJ2-5, with D maybe TRBD1 (6 bases). V lost 6 bases to trimming and J lost 3 bases, with 10 bases between them. The CDR3 runs to 13 residues. Germline assignment: CDR1 KGHDR and CDR2 SFDVKD. Here the CDR3 DNA reads TGTGCCACCAGTTCCGGGACAAAAGAGACCCAGTACTTC. It yields the protein CATSSGTKETQYF.

The V and J genes are TRBV5-4 and TRBJ1-2, with 8 bases identical to TRBD1. CDR3 size: 14 residues. Looked up from germline, CDR1 is SGHNT and CDR2 is YYREEE (reference sequence). J gave up 7 bases and V 4 bases, and 9 bases lay outside the gene matches. Written as DNA, the CDR3 is TGTGCCAGCAGCCCCGGACAGGGAATAGGTGGCTACACCTTC. Its translation: CASSPGQGIGGYTF.

V and J are TRBV28 and TRBJ2-7, with D unclear. This CDR3 has 12 residues. Germline values: CDR1 MDHEN, CDR2 SYDVKM. Between the trimmed V and J ends, which lost 4 bases and 5 bases, there was a span of 9 bases. In nucleotides, the CDR3 is TGTGCCAGCAGTTCCCGGAGAAACGAGCAGTACTTC. It translates to CASSSRRNEQYF.

The genes are TRBV5-1 and TRBJ2-1; the match to TRBD2 covers 9 bases. In germline, CDR1 is SGHRS, CDR2 YFSETQ. J was trimmed by 3 bases and V by 2 bases; bases with no gene match: 6. The CDR3 has 16 amino acids. Written as DNA, the CDR3 is TGCGCCAGCAGCTTCGGTAGCGGGGGTTACTACAATGAGCAGTTCTTC. It translates to CASSFGSGGYYNEQFF.

The chain combines TRBV5-4 with TRBJ1-3, with D possibly being TRBD1 (6 bases). The CDR3 runs 15 residues. The germline V and J ends were trimmed by 5 bases and 0 bases, with 12 bases remaining between them. In germline, CDR1 is SGHNT, CDR2 YYREEE (reference sequence). CDR3 amino acids: CASRSTGSSGNTIYF. The CDR3 DNA reads as TGTGCCAGCAGATCGACAGGATCCTCTGGAAACACCATATATTTT.

The J gene is TRBJ1-6, the V gene TRBV6-5; D perhaps matches TRBD1 (6 bases). The CDR3 is made up of 14 amino acids. Trimming left V 7 bases short and J 7 bases short, with 14 bases between. Germline-derived CDR1 and CDR2 are MNHEY and SVGAGI. In nucleotides, the CDR3 is TGTGCCAGCACCCTCGCGACAGGAAATTCACCCCTCCACTTT. Protein product: CASTLATGNSPLHF.

Only one count was recorded for this clone. CDR3 amino acids: CAISDRGQGTDTQYF. CDR3 sequence (DNA): TGTGCCATCAGTGATCGGGGACAGGGCACAGATACGCAGTATTTT. The chain employs TRBV10-3 and TRBJ2-3; 8 bases fit TRBD1. Unmatched junction bases numbered 3, after V lost 3 bases and J lost 1 base. The CDR3 sequence is 15 residues long. Germline CDR1 and CDR2: ENHRY and SYGVKD.

V gene TRBV7-2 combines with J gene TRBJ1-4; possible D gene TRBD1, 6 bases. Trimming left V 4 bases short and J 5 bases short, with 14 bases between. This CDR3 has 15 residues. CDR1 is SGHTA, CDR2 FQGNSA, per germline. The CDR3, as DNA: TGTGCCAGCAGCTCGGGGCCCGGGACAAATGAAAAACTGTTTTTT. Its protein is CASSSGPGTNEKLFF.

This sequence joins TRBV6-2 or TRBV6-3 and TRBJ2-5; D not certain. V shed 4 bases and J shed 5 bases, with 17 bases lying between them. This CDR3 has 15 residues. The V gene's germline CDR1 is MNHEY and CDR2 SVGEGT. The CDR3 bases are TGTGCCAGCAGTTTAAGGCCCCCGGTCGGGGAGACCCAGTACTTC. Its protein product is CASSLRPPVGETQYF.

This rearrangement joins TRBV4-2 to TRBJ1-4, with 8 bases identical to TRBD1. CDR1 and CDR2 (germline): LGHNA, YNFKEQ. This CDR3 contains 15 residues. The ends lost 4 bases at V and 3 bases at J; junction bases unmatched: 4. CDR3 protein: CASSLRGPANEKLFF. CDR3 nucleotide sequence: TGTGCCAGCAGCCTCAGGGGGCCGGCTAATGAAAAACTGTTTTTT.

This chain joins TRBV3-1 (or the pseudogene TRBV3-2) and TRBJ2-2; 8 nucleotides line up with TRBD1. V lost 1 base and J lost 5; bases outside the gene matches: 3. The CDR3 covers 15 residues. Germline V lookup: CDR1 LGHDT, CDR2 YNNKEL (reference sequence). This chain's CDR3 is CASSQGGQGTGELFF. Here the CDR3 DNA reads TGTGCCAGCAGCCAAGGTGGACAGGGAACCGGGGAGCTGTTTTTT.

The chain carries TRBV5-6 and TRBJ1-6, with 7 bases identical to TRBD1. CDR3 size: 14 residues. V dropped 4 bases and J dropped 6; count of bases not matched to a gene: 4. Germline CDR1 and CDR2: SGHDT and YYEEEE. The CDR3 DNA follows: TGTGCCAGCAGCGAGGGACAGTTTAATTCACCCCTCCACTTT. Protein: CASSEGQFNSPLHF.

V gene TRBV28 combines with J gene TRBJ2-7, with a tentative D call TRBD2 (6 bases). CDR3 length: 15 amino acids. The germline V and J ends were trimmed by 2 bases and 3 bases, with 14 bases remaining between them. Germline V gene sequence: CDR1 MDHEN, CDR2 SYDVKM. CDR3 sequence: CASSLGKRAGYEQYF. The DNA of the CDR3 is TGTGCCAGCAGTTTAGGGAAGCGGGCGGGCTACGAGCAGTACTTC.

This clone was found once. The V gene is TRBV9, the J gene TRBJ2-5, with 9 bases identical to TRBD2. The CDR3 is 15 amino acids. With 0 bases clipped from V and 5 bases from J, the junction kept 5 bases outside the gene matches. Germline lookup yields CDR1 SGDLS and CDR2 YYNGEE. The CDR3 here is CASSVERGAEETQYF. DNA for the CDR3: TGTGCCAGCAGCGTAGAGCGGGGGGCCGAGGAGACCCAGTACTTC. The full variable domain, in which reference TRBV9 and TRBJ2-5 provide the parts outside the CDR3, is DSGVTQTPKHLITATGQRVTLRCSPRSGDLSVYWYQQSLDQGLQFLIQYYNGEERAKGNILERFSAQQFPDLHSELNLSSLELGDSALYFCASSVERGAEETQYFGPGTRLLVL.

The chain is built from TRBV5-1 and TRBJ2-7; TRBD1 matches at 7 bases. The germline CDR1 and CDR2 sequences are SGHRS and YFSETQ. Trimming removed 4 bases from V and 1 base from J; junction bases left unmatched: 5. There are 14 residues in the CDR3. The CDR3: CASSTGQVSYEQYF. CDR3 DNA sequence: TGCGCCAGCAGCACCGGACAGGTTTCCTACGAGCAGTACTTC.

The rearrangement links TRBV19 to TRBJ2-2; 12 bases match TRBD1. Trimming cost V 5 bases and J 7 bases; bases outside gene matches: 8. This CDR3 has 16 amino acids. Germline lookup yields CDR1 LNHDA and CDR2 SQIVND (reference sequence). The CDR3 nucleotides are TGTGCCAGTAGTCTCCGGGACAGGGGGCACTTCGGGGAGCTGTTTTTT. This encodes CASSLRDRGHFGELFF.

This chain links TRBV27 with TRBJ1-4, with 7 bases identical to TRBD1. CDR3 length: 14 amino acids. CDR1 MNHEY and CDR2 SMNVEV come from the germline V gene (reference sequence). V was clipped by 8 bases and J by 4 bases; unmatched bases: 7. The CDR3 DNA reads TGTGCCAGCCGAGTCGGGACAGTTAATGAAAAACTGTTTTTT. It translates to CASRVGTVNEKLFF.

CDR3 sequence reads: CASSEVRLAVYNEQFF. The CDR3 region has the DNA TGTGCCAGCAGTGAGGTGAGACTAGCGGTGTACAATGAGCAGTTCTTC. The chain recombines TRBV2 with TRBJ2-1, with 9 bases fitting TRBD2. Looked up from germline, CDR1 is SNHLY and CDR2 is FYNNEI. Losses at the gene ends were 3 bases for V and 4 bases for J; bases not matched to a gene: 7. There are 16 residues in the CDR3.

The CDR3, as DNA: TGTGCCAGCAGCTTAGGGCAAGCGTTGAACACCGGGGAGCTGTTTTTT. Encoded protein: CASSLGQALNTGELFF. The chain recombines TRBV11-2 with TRBJ2-2, with D unresolved. This CDR3 comprises 16 residues. The V and J ends lost 1 base and 1 base respectively, with 10 bases between them. Germline V lookup: CDR1 SGHAT, CDR2 FQNNGV.

V gene TRBV4-1 combines with J gene TRBJ1-3; 7 bases fit TRBD1. The germline V gene has CDR1 MGHRA and CDR2 YSYEKL. The CDR3 runs to 20 residues. V was pared by 3 bases and J by 0 bases, with 17 bases of the junction left unmatched. CDR3 sequence reads: CASSQRAGDSRLGSGNTIYF. CDR3 nucleotides: TGCGCCAGCAGCCAGAGGGCCGGGGACAGTAGATTAGGCTCTGGAAACACCATATATTTT.

The sample holds a few counts of this clone. The chain combines TRBV21-1 with TRBJ1-2. TRBV21-1 corresponds to a pseudogene. CDR3 length: 18 amino acids. The CDR3 coding sequence is TGTGCCAGCAGCAAAGCACGGAGGGACGTTGTTAAGCCGTATGGCTACACCTTC. Translation: CASSKARRDVVKPYGYTF.

This clone appeared a single time. The chain employs TRBV30 and TRBJ2-7; the D gene is possibly TRBD2 (6 bases). CDR1 and CDR2 from the germline V gene are GTSNPN and SVGIG (reference sequence). CDR3 length: 15 residues. Trimming shortened V by 3 bases and J by 5 bases, and 20 bases separated the two germline ends. CDR3 sequence (DNA): TGTGCCTGGAGGGGGTTGTCGGGGGTAATGAACGAGCAGTACTTC. As protein: CAWRGLSGVMNEQYF.

The chain combines TRBV28 with TRBJ1-5, with TRBD1 matching over 10 bases. Germline CDR1 and CDR2: MDHEN and SYDVKM. V lost 2 bases to trimming and J lost 11 bases; unmatched junction nucleotides: 0. This CDR3 has 12 residues. CDR3 loop: CASSLGQGAQHF. CDR3 nucleotide sequence: TGTGCCAGCAGTTTAGGACAGGGGGCCCAGCATTTT. Together with reference TRBV28 and TRBJ1-5, the CDR3 gives the full variable domain: DVKVTQSSRYLVKRTGEKVFLECVQDMDHENMFWYRQDPGLGLRLIYFSYDVKMKEKGDIPEGYSVSREKKERFSLILESASTNQTSMYLCASSLGQGAQHFGDGTRLSIL.

This clone was observed a single time. The gene calls are TRBV4-1 and TRBJ2-5; 11 positions match TRBD1. Germline V gene data show CDR1 as MGHRA and CDR2 as YSYEKL. With V trimmed by 4 bases and J by 4 bases, 2 bases remained unmatched. The CDR3 consists of 14 residues. The CDR3 nucleotides read TGCGCCAGCAGCCGAGGACAGGGGGCAGAGACCCAGTACTTC. Residues: CASSRGQGAETQYF.

The genes are TRBV4-1 and TRBJ1-3; 7 bases match TRBD1. From germline, CDR1 is MGHRA and CDR2 YSYEKL. The CDR3 is made up of 17 amino acids. V lost 0 bases and J lost 2; bases outside the gene matches: 7. In DNA, the CDR3 is TGCGCCAGCAGCCAAGAGCGTAACAGGGGAACTGGAAACACCATATATTTT. Translating gives CASSQERNRGTGNTIYF.

J is TRBJ1-1 and V is TRBV5-1; 8 bases match TRBD1. Looked up from germline, CDR1 is SGHRS and CDR2 is YFSETQ. V was pared by 1 base and J by 1 base, with 9 bases of the junction left unmatched. The length of the CDR3 is 17 residues. CDR3 region: CASSLLGTGGGNTEAFF. CDR3 DNA: TGCGCCAGCAGCTTGTTAGGGACAGGAGGGGGGAACACTGAAGCTTTCTTT.

This chain links TRBV10-3 with TRBJ1-2; 7 bases fit TRBD1. V lost 4 bases, J lost 7 bases, and 9 bases stayed unmatched. The CDR3 consists of 14 residues. Germline loops: CDR1 ENHRY, CDR2 SYGVKD. The CDR3 nucleotides read TGTGCCATCAGTGGACAGGGCCTGATCGGTGGCTACACCTTC. Translated: CAISGQGLIGGYTF.

The rearrangement joins TRBV12-3 or TRBV12-4 to TRBJ1-1; D might be TRBD1 (6 bases). Trimming removed 6 bases at V and 5 bases at J, with 10 bases between. This CDR3 has 12 residues. CDR3 protein: CASSSGVTEAFF. In nucleotides, the CDR3 is TGTGCCAGCAGCTCAGGGGTGACTGAAGCTTTCTTT.